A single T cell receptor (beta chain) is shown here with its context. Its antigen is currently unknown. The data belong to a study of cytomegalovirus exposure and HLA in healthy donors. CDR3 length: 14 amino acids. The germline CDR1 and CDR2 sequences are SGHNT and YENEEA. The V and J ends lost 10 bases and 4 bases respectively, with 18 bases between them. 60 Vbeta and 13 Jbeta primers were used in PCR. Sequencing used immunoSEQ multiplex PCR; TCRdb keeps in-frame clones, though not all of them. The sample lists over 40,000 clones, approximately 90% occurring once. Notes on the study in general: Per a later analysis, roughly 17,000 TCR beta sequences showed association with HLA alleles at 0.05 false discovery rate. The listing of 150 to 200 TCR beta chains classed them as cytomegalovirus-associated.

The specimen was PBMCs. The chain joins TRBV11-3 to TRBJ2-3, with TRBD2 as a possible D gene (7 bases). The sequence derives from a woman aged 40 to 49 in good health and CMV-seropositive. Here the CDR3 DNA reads TGTGCCACCTCTAGGGGGGGGGCAGCAGATACGCAGTATTTT. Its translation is CATSRGGAADTQYF.